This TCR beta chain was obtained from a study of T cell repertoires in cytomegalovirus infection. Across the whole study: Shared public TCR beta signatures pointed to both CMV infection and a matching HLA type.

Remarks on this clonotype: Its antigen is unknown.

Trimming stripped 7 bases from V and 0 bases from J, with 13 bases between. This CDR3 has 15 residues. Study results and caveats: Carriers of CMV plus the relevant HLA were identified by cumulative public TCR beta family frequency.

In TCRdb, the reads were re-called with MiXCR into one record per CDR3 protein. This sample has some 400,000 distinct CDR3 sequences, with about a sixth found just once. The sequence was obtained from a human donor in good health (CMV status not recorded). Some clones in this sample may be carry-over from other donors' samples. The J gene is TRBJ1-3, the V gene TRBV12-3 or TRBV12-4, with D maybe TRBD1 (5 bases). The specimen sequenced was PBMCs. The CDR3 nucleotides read TGTGCCAGCATCTCAGGGTGGGGCTCTGGAAACACCATATATTTT. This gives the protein CASISGWGSGNTIYF.